The 27 T cell receptor beta chains presented below share a single source sample, sequenced in a study of graft-versus-host responses after intestinal transplantation (dated by TCRdb to the early 2020s). No antigens are known for them. The sample's time point, from its label and the paper: cells obtained before transplantation from donor or recipient. The library was generated by the immunoSEQ multiplex PCR assay. The clones in this table, taken by TCRdb from immuneACCESS, are in-frame only. Not every clone is retained; where verified, under half of the shortfall comes from an unresolved V gene, and the cause of the rest is unknown. This sample gives nearly 95,000 clones in total; approximately 94% of them show up just once. Approximately 2% of the sample is in the top ten clones. The sample was unstimulated CD8+ T cells sorted from spleen or lymph node cells, taken before intestinal transplant. The receptors were gathered from a human donor who received an intestinal transplant.

This clone showed up just once. The chain recombines TRBV29-1 with TRBJ2-7; D is perhaps TRBD2 (6 bases). V lost 5 bases and J lost 7, with 24 bases in between. CDR3 length: 15 residues. Per the germline V gene, CDR1 is SQVTM and CDR2 is ANQGSEA. Written as DNA, the CDR3 is TGCAGCGTTCCAGGCCGGGACTTCGGGTCGGGGGAGCAGTACTTC. Encoded protein: CSVPGRDFGSGEQYF.

V is TRBV9 and J is TRBJ2-4; TRBD1 aligns across 10 bases. Germline CDR1 and CDR2: SGDLS and YYNGEE. Germline trimming cut 4 bases from V and 7 bases from J; bases unmatched to any gene: 11. The CDR3 has 16 amino acids. CDR3 in DNA: TGTGCCAGCAGCACCGAGACAGGGGGCGACAGGAACATTCAGTACTTC. Translation: CASSTETGGDRNIQYF.

This clone was seen once. The rearrangement links TRBV27 to TRBJ2-7; TRBD2 matches at 7 bases. CDR1 is MNHEY, CDR2 SMNVEV, per germline (reference sequence). V was pared by 4 bases and J by 4 bases, with 7 bases of the junction left unmatched. The CDR3 spans 14 residues. The CDR3: CASSSGREGYEQYF. CDR3 DNA sequence: TGTGCCAGCAGTTCTGGCAGGGAGGGGTACGAGCAGTACTTC.

The chain links TRBV7-6 to TRBJ2-3; 8 nucleotides line up with TRBD2. The CDR3 has 17 amino acids. The trim removed 5 bases at V and 4 bases at J, leaving 14 bases unmatched. CDR1 and CDR2 from the germline V gene are SGHVS and FNYEAQ. The CDR3 nucleotides are TGTGCCAGCAGCCCTGCACCGGGCGGGGGGTGGGCAGATACGCAGTATTTT. It codes for CASSPAPGGGWADTQYF.

The chain employs TRBV30 and TRBJ2-5, with 7 bases fitting TRBD1. CDR1 and CDR2 (germline): GTSNPN, SVGIG (reference sequence). Unmatched junction bases numbered 15, after V lost 4 bases and J lost 7 bases. This CDR3 region has 15 residues. This chain's CDR3 is CAWNSLGQSKGTQYF. The CDR3 DNA sequence: TGTGCCTGGAATTCCTTGGGACAGTCCAAGGGGACCCAGTACTTC.

The rearrangement links TRBV11-2 to TRBJ1-1; D remains ambiguous. The CDR3 extends over 13 amino acids. Between the trimmed V and J ends, which lost 8 bases and 0 bases, there was a span of 10 bases. Looked up from germline, CDR1 is SGHAT and CDR2 is FQNNGV. The CDR3, as DNA: TGTGCCAGCCGTAATAACATGAACACTGAAGCTTTCTTT. Protein product: CASRNNMNTEAFF.

This clone was picked up one time. The chain employs TRBV9 and TRBJ2-1; tentative D call: TRBD1 (6 bases). V gave up 0 bases and J gave up 4 bases, with 8 bases separating them. The CDR3 length is 14 residues. Germline CDR1 and CDR2: SGDLS and YYNGEE. CDR3 region: CASSVGTAYNEQFF. Here the CDR3 DNA reads TGTGCCAGCAGCGTAGGGACAGCTTACAATGAGCAGTTCTTC.

This chain connects TRBV19 to TRBJ2-1; the match to TRBD1 covers 9 bases. CDR1 and CDR2 (germline): LNHDA, SQIVND (reference sequence). Trimming removed 11 bases from V and 10 bases from J; junction bases left unmatched: 15. This CDR3 spans 14 amino acids. This CDR3 reads CAPWEDRGPGEQFF. For the CDR3, the DNA is TGTGCCCCCTGGGAGGACAGGGGCCCTGGAGAGCAGTTCTTC.

The rearrangement joins TRBV10-2 to TRBJ2-7, with a possible D match to TRBD2 (6 bases). This CDR3 has 13 amino acids. In germline, CDR1 is WSHSY, CDR2 SAAADI. V dropped 4 bases and J dropped 2 bases, with 9 bases sitting between them. The CDR3 nucleotides are TGCGCCAGCAGTGGAGCGGGCGCCTACGAGCAGTACTTC. Translation gives CASSGAGAYEQYF.

The genes are TRBV5-1 and TRBJ2-7; D is perhaps TRBD1 (6 bases). V shed 1 base and J shed 5 bases, with 13 bases lying between them. CDR3 size: 14 residues. Germline CDR1 is SGHRS and CDR2 is YFSETQ. CDR3 loop: CASSLSGRGDEQYF. The CDR3 coding sequence is TGCGCCAGCAGCTTGTCGGGCAGGGGCGACGAGCAGTACTTC.

V gene TRBV30 combines with J gene TRBJ1-2, with 7 nucleotides matching TRBD1. V was clipped by 0 bases and J by 8 bases; unmatched bases: 6. Germline CDR1 is GTSNPN and CDR2 is SVGIG (reference sequence). The CDR3 totals 13 residues. As DNA, the CDR3 is TGTGCCTGGAGTGTAGGACAGGAGGGGGGCTACACCTTC. Amino acid sequence: CAWSVGQEGGYTF.

This clone came up a few times. This sequence joins TRBV4-3 and TRBJ1-1; maybe TRBD1 (6 bases). Trimming removed 0 bases at V and 11 bases at J, with 16 bases between. The CDR3 is 14 residues long. The germline gives CDR1 LGHNA, CDR2 YSLEER. CDR3 residues: CASSQELGGRDAFF. CDR3 bases: TGCGCCAGCAGCCAAGAGCTCGGGGGGCGGGATGCTTTCTTT.

V and J are TRBV27 and TRBJ1-5, with a possible D match to TRBD1 (6 bases). With 5 bases removed from V and 6 bases from J, the gap between germline ends came to 14 bases. The germline gives CDR1 MNHEY, CDR2 SMNVEV (reference sequence). CDR3 length equals 14 residues. This chain's CDR3 is CASSPGGGGQPQHF. CDR3 DNA sequence: TGTGCCAGCAGTCCAGGAGGGGGGGGTCAGCCCCAGCATTTT.

This clone was recorded once. The gene calls are TRBV29-1 and TRBJ2-5; D is perhaps TRBD1 (6 bases). Germline CDR1 SQVTM, CDR2 ANQGSEA. Trimming removed 3 bases from V and 5 bases from J, with 16 bases in between. CDR3 size: 14 residues. The chain's CDR3 is CSVDAQGGSETQYF. The DNA of the CDR3 is TGCAGCGTTGACGCACAGGGCGGGTCGGAGACCCAGTACTTC.

The chain joins TRBV7-2 to TRBJ2-7; D call uncertain. The CDR3 totals 12 residues. Trimming cost V 2 bases and J 2 bases, with 4 bases left between them. Germline CDR1 SGHTA, CDR2 FQGNSA. The CDR3 loop reads CASSLPAYEQYF. DNA for the CDR3: TGTGCCAGCAGCTTACCGGCCTACGAGCAGTACTTC.

The CDR3 spells CASGLVRVGTPGNTIYF. DNA of the CDR3: TGTGCTAGTGGTTTGGTACGGGTCGGAACCCCTGGAAACACCATATATTTT. The rearrangement links TRBV12-5 to TRBJ1-3; D gene unclear. This CDR3 is built from 17 residues. The V end was cut by 0 bases, the J end by 2 bases, with 14 bases between. Germline CDR1 is LGHNT and CDR2 is FRNRAP.

The rearrangement links TRBV10-2 to TRBJ2-5; TRBD1 agrees at 10 bases. Per germline, CDR1 WSHSY and CDR2 SAAADI. Trimming cost V 10 bases and J 4 bases; bases outside gene matches: 3. The CDR3 runs 12 residues. CDR3 sequence reads: CATRTGGETQYF. CDR3 nucleotides: TGCGCCACCCGGACAGGGGGAGAGACCCAGTACTTC.

This sequence joins TRBV14 and TRBJ2-7, with a possible D match to TRBD2 (6 bases). This CDR3 has 14 amino acids. Germline CDR1 and CDR2: SGHDN and FVKESK. Trimming took 5 bases from V and 3 from J, leaving 14 bases between them. This CDR3 reads CASSSGDRHYEQYF. CDR3 nucleotides: TGTGCCAGCAGCTCGGGGGACCGTCACTACGAGCAGTACTTC.

This chain connects TRBV7-9 to TRBJ2-5; 9 positions agree with TRBD2. Germline V gene sequence: CDR1 SEHNR, CDR2 FQNEAQ (reference sequence). The trim removed 5 bases at V and 4 bases at J, leaving 5 bases unmatched. This CDR3 comprises 14 residues. CDR3 coding DNA: TGTGCCAGCAGCCCTCTACTAGCGGGAGAGACCCAGTACTTC. Protein sequence: CASSPLLAGETQYF.

The chain has TRBV19 and TRBJ2-1, with D perhaps matching TRBD1 (6 bases). From germline, CDR1 is LNHDA and CDR2 SQIVND (reference sequence). The CDR3 has 15 amino acids. The ends were cut back, 4 bases at V and 3 bases at J, with 13 bases in the middle. The CDR3 sequence is CASSTPGHLYNEQFF. The CDR3 coding sequence is TGTGCCAGTAGTACCCCGGGACACCTCTACAATGAGCAGTTCTTC.

CDR3 sequence: CSVVARVGTDTQYF. CDR3 nucleotides: TGCAGCGTTGTGGCCAGGGTTGGGACAGATACGCAGTATTTT. The chain employs TRBV29-1 and TRBJ2-3; maybe TRBD1 (5 bases). This CDR3 has 14 amino acids. Trimming cost V 4 bases and J 3 bases, with 14 bases left between them. Germline V lookup: CDR1 SQVTM, CDR2 ANQGSEA.

Worth noting for this clone: Other DNA sequences in this specimen translate into the identical CDR3. The rearrangement joins TRBV13 to TRBJ1-3; D is unclear. CDR1 and CDR2 (germline): PRHDT, FYEKMQ (reference sequence). CDR3 length: 14 residues. V was clipped by 2 bases and J by 0 bases, with 5 bases between them. CDR3 sequence reads: CASSLRGSGNTIYF. DNA of the CDR3: TGTGCCAGCAGCTTACGGGGCTCTGGAAACACCATATATTTT.

DNA of the CDR3: TGTGCCAGCAGCTGGCGGGGGGTGGAGAACTATGGCTACACCTTC. Translated: CASSWRGVENYGYTF. V and J are TRBV5-6 and TRBJ1-2, with D perhaps TRBD1 (5 bases). Trimming left V 3 bases short and J 2 bases short, with 14 bases between. Germline V gene lookup returns CDR1 SGHDT and CDR2 YYEEEE. The CDR3 is made up of 15 amino acids.

The chain has TRBV29-1 and TRBJ2-1; D unclear. The CDR3 totals 13 residues. V was trimmed by 4 bases and J by 0 bases, leaving 7 bases between them. Germline V gene data show CDR1 as SQVTM and CDR2 as ANQGSEA. The CDR3 sequence: CSVVPSSYNEQFF. In nucleotides, the CDR3 is TGCAGCGTTGTACCGAGCTCCTACAATGAGCAGTTCTTC.

The chain combines TRBV27 with TRBJ1-1; D possibly corresponds to TRBD1 (5 bases). Germline CDR1 reads MNHEY; CDR2 reads SMNVEV (reference sequence). V was clipped by 7 bases and J by 5 bases, with 17 bases between them. This CDR3 region has 14 residues. CDR3 bases: TGTGCCAGCAATAGTGGTGGGGGGGAAACTGAAGCTTTCTTT. Protein product: CASNSGGGETEAFF.

The chain is built from TRBV5-1 and TRBJ2-7, with 9 bases that match TRBD2. The CDR3 totals 14 residues. Trimming took 2 bases from V and 2 from J; bases not matched to a gene: 2. Germline V CDR1 and CDR2: SGHRS, YFSETQ. CDR3 in amino acids: CASSLAGGTYEQYF. The CDR3 nucleotides are TGCGCCAGCAGCTTAGCGGGGGGCACCTACGAGCAGTACTTC.

This clone was detected only once. V and J are TRBV7-9 and TRBJ2-3; TRBD1 matches at 10 bases. After removal of 4 bases from V and 4 bases from J, the junction contained 11 bases not matched to a gene. The germline gives CDR1 SEHNR, CDR2 FQNEAQ (reference sequence). There are 17 residues in the CDR3. The CDR3 sequence: CASSSQSGTGVADTQYF. DNA of the CDR3: TGTGCCAGCAGCTCACAATCCGGGACAGGGGTGGCAGATACGCAGTATTTT.